The source of this TCR beta chain is a study of blood T cell repertoires in COVID-19. On the study more broadly: T cells, B-cell-depleted T cells, or PBMCs supplied cDNA or gDNA.

Trimming pared 2 bases from V and 5 bases from J, leaving 13 bases between. CDR3 size: 15 residues. CDR1 and CDR2 from the germline V gene are SNHLY and FYNNEI. Original handling: Reference gene primers were amplified, and this amplification served to estimate nucleated cell counts. Some clones are missing from TCRdb's copy, which holds only in-frame ones; the method was immunoSEQ multiplex PCR. That table gives V, J and clone size, and the DNA gave D and trimming. Of about 120,000 clones listed, about 88% are singletons. The specimen sequenced was peripheral blood. This TCR derives from a woman in her fifties or sixties with acute or convalescent COVID-19. The rearrangement joins TRBV2 to TRBJ2-1; no reliable D call. Here the CDR3 DNA reads TGTGCCAGCAGTGAACCGAGACTTATACACAATGAGCAGTTCTTC. Protein product: CASSEPRLIHNEQFF.